This paragraph reports one T cell receptor (beta chain). No much larger clone is present one base from it, and per-base qualities are unavailable. For CDR1 and CDR2, the germline V gene lists MDHEN and SYDVKM. V loses 1 base at its end and J loses 0 bases; junction bases beyond the gene matches: 3. Including cysteine and phenylalanine, the CDR3 has 15 amino acids. The entry retains the CDR3 DNA only, 45 bases that are in frame from base 1. The record originates from a study of graft-versus-host responses after intestinal transplantation (dated by TCRdb to about 2021). Notes on the research overall: The transplants that recipients got were multivisceral, liver-intestinal, or isolated intestinal. Every recipient was given anti-thymocyte globulin induction, followed by roughly 3 years of maintenance tacrolimus and steroids. Graft-versus-host and host-versus-graft alloreactive T cell clones were tracked in the graft, circulation and bone marrow after intestinal transplantation using bulk TCR-beta CDR3 sequencing. Alloreactive clones were identified by sequencing pre-transplant mixed lymphocyte reaction products and comparing them with unstimulated pre-transplant donor and recipient T cells. Of the roughly 23 intestinal transplant recipients enrolled in the cohort, one of whom was a retransplant, a few patients without pretransplant specimens were excluded. Donor T cell macrochimerism was defined as a peak of at least 4% donor T cells among recipient peripheral blood mononuclear cells. Instead of going to the commercial service, samples from a few later patients were sequenced in-house on an Illumina MiSeq and processed with MiXCR.

The method was the immunoSEQ multiplex PCR assay. For most patients, genomic DNA was isolated with the Qiagen DNeasy Blood and Tissue Kit and shipped frozen to Adaptive Biotechnologies for TCR sequencing. High-throughput TCR-beta CDR3 sequencing of genomic DNA from most patients was performed by Adaptive Biotechnologies. Regarding the original processing steps: Adaptive's ImmunoSEQ software was the source of the TCR sequencing data for 18 patients, while a few other patients were processed with MiXCR and VDJtools. CD4 versus CD8 sorting errors were corrected by removing sequences found in both subsets at a frequency ratio below 5:1. CDR3 nucleotide sequences shared between donor and recipient were removed because the origin of such sequences could not be assigned. At least 2-fold expansion over unstimulated cells and a minimum CFSE-low frequency of 0.002% (template counts) or 0.001% (read counts) were required for clones to be classified as alloreactive. Clones detected in sequenced pre-transplant spleen, lymph node, or MLR CFSE-low populations of the donor or recipient were defined as mappable. The cumulative frequency of alloreactive clones was calculated as a percentage of all sequences, weighted by copy number. In its TCRdb copy, this immuneACCESS table keeps in-frame sequences only and misses some clones. Where compared with another copy, unresolved V genes explain less than half of these, and the others have no known cause. The V and J calls and clone size were taken over from that table, and D and trimming were inferred from the DNA. The sample table records over 15,000 clones; around two fifths of these occur just once. About 3.5% of the sample rests with the top ten.

Here is what the overall study found, with its caveats: Early after transplant, peak levels of circulating GvH clones were associated with declines in HvG clones. The relatively low number and heterogeneity of intestinal transplant patients limited the conclusions. GvH clones were detected in recipient bone marrow, and some of these GvH clones were observed earlier in ileal mucosa or blood, consistent with an intestinal mucosal origin. High GvH to HvG T cell clonal ratios were observed in the allografts of patients with donor T cell macrochimerism.

The sample's time point label, in plain terms: cells obtained before transplantation from donor or recipient. In mixed lymphocyte reactions, some 200,000 CFSE-labeled pre-transplant responders were plated with some 200,000 irradiated violet-dye-labeled stimulators and cultured for around six days. After the mixed lymphocyte reaction, proliferating CD3+CD4+CFSE-low and CD3+CD8+CFSE-low responder cells were FACS-sorted on a BD Influx sorter. This sample comprised alloreactive CD8+ T cells from a mixed lymphocyte reaction culture, obtained before intestinal transplant. The intended sense of this specimen's cell subset or site label: CFSE-low proliferating T cells sorted from approximately six-day pre-transplant mixed lymphocyte reaction (GvH or HvG direction). The source of this sequence is a human patient who received an intestinal transplant. The sequence links TRBV28 to TRBJ2-7; 7 bases in the middle match TRBD2. The nucleotide sequence is given as TGTGCCAGCAGTTTATCGAGCGGGGTCTCCTACGAGCAGTACTTC. This translates into CASSLSSGVSYEQYF.